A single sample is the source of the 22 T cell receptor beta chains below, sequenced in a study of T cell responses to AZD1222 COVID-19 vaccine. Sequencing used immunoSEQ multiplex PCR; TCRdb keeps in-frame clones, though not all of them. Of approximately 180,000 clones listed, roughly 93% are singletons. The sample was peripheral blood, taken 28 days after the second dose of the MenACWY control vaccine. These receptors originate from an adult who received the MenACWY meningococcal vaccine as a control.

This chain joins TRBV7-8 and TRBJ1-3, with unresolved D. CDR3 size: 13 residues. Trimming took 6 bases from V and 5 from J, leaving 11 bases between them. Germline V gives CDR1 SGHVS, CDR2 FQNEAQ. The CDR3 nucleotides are TGTGCCAGCAGAGAAGTCGGGAGAAACACCATATATTTT. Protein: CASREVGRNTIYF.

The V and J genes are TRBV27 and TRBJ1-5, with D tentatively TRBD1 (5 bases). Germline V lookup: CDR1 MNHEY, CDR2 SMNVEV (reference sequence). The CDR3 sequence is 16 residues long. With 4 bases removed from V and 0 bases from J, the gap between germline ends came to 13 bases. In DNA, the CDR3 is TGTGCCAGCAGTTCGACAGCCTTGTATAGCAATCAGCCCCAGCATTTT. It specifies CASSSTALYSNQPQHF.

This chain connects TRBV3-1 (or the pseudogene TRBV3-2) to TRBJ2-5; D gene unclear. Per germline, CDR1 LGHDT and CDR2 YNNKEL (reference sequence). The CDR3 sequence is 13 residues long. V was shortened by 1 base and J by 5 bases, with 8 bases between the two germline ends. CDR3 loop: CASSQGTRETQYF. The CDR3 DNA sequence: TGTGCCAGCAGCCAAGGAACTCGGGAGACCCAGTACTTC.

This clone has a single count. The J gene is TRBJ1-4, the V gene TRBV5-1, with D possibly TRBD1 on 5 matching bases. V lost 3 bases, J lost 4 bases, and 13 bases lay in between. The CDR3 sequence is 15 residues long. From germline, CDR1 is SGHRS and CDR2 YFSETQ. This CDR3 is CASSSRGSNNEKLFF. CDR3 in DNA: TGCGCCAGCAGCTCGAGGGGCAGCAATAATGAAAAACTGTTTTTT.

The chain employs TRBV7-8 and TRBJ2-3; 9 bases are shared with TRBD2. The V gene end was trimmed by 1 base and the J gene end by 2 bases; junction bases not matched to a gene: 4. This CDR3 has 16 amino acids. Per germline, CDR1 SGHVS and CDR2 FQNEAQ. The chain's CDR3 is CASSLEGGGDTDTQYF. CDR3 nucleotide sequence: TGTGCCAGCAGCTTAGAGGGCGGGGGGGACACAGATACGCAGTATTTT.

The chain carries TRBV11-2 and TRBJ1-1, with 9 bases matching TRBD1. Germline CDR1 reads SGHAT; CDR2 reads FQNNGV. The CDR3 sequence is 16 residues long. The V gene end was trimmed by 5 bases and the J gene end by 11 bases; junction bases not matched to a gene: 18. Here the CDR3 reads CASSPRTGVGIRSAFF. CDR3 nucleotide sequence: TGTGCCAGCAGCCCGCGGACAGGGGTGGGGATAAGGTCCGCTTTCTTT. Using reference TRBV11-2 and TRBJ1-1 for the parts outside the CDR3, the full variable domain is EAGVAQSPRYKIIEKRQSVAFWCNPISGHATLYWYQQILGQGPKLLIQFQNNGVVDDSQLPKDRFSAERLKGVDSTLKIQPAKLEDSAVYLCASSPRTGVGIRSAFFGQGTRLTVV.

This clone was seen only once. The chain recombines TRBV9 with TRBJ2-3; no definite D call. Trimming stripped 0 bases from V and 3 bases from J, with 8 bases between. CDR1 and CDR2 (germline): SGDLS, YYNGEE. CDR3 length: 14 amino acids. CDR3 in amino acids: CASSVGLATDTQYF. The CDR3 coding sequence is TGTGCCAGCAGCGTAGGGTTAGCAACAGATACGCAGTATTTT.

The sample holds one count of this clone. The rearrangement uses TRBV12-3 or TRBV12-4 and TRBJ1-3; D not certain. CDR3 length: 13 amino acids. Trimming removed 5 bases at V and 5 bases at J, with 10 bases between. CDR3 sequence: CASSLGLRNTIYF. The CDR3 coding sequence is TGTGCCAGCAGTCTAGGCCTTAGAAACACCATATATTTT.

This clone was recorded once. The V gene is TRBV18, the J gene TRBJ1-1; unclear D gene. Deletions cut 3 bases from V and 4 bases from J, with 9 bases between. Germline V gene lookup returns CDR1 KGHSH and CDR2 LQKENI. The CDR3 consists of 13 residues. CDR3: CASSPYEGTEAFF. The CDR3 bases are TGTGCCAGCTCACCCTACGAGGGCACTGAAGCTTTCTTT.

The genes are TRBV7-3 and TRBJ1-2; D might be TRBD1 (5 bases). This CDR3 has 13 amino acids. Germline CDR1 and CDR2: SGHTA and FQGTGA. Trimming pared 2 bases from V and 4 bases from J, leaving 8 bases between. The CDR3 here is CASSLARAYGYTF. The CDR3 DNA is TGTGCCAGCAGCTTAGCCAGGGCCTATGGCTACACCTTC. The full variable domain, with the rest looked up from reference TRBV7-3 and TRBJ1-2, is GAGVSQTPSNKVTEKGKYVELRCDPISGHTALYWYRQSLGQGPEFLIYFQGTGAADDSGLPNDRFFAVRPEGSVSTLKIQRTERGDSAVYLCASSLARAYGYTFGSGTRLTVV.

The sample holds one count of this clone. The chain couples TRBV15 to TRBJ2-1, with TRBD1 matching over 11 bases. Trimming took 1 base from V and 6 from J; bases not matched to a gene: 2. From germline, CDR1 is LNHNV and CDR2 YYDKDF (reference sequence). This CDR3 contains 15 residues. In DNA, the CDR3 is TGTGCCACCAGCAGAGCGGGACAGGGGGTCAATGAGCAGTTCTTC. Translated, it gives CATSRAGQGVNEQFF.

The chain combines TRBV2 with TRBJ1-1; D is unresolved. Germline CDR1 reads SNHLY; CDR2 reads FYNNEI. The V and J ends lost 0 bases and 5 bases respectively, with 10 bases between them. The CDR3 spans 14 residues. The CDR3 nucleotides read TGTGCCAGCAGTGAAGCGCTGAGAAGTACTGAAGCTTTCTTT. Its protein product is CASSEALRSTEAFF.

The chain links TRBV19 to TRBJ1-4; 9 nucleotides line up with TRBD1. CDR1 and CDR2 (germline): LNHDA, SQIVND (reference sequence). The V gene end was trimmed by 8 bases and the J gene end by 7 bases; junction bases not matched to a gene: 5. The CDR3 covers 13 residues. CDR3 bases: TGTGCCAGTTCGGGACAGGGAATTGAAAAACTGTTTTTT. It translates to CASSGQGIEKLFF.

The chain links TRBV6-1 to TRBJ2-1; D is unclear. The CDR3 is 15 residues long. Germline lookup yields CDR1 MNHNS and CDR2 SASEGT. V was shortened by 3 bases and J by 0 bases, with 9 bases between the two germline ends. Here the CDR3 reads CASSEGLSSYNEQFF. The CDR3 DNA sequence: TGTGCCAGCAGTGAGGGATTGTCCTCCTACAATGAGCAGTTCTTC.

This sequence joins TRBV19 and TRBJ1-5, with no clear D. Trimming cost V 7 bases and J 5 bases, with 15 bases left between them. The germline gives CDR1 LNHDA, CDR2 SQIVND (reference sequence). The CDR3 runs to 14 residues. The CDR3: CASTHNLVDQPQHF. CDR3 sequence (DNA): TGTGCCAGTACCCACAACCTGGTCGATCAGCCCCAGCATTTT.

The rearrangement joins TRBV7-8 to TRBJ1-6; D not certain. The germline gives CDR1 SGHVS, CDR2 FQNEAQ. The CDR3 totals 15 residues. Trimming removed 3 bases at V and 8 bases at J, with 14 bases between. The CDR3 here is CASSFPGRRDSPLHF. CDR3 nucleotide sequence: TGTGCCAGCAGCTTTCCCGGGAGACGGGATTCACCCCTCCACTTT.

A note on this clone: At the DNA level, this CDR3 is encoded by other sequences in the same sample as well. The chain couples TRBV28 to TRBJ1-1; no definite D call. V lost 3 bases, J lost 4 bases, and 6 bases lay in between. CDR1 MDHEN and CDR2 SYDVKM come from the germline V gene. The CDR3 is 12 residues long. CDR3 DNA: TGTGCCAGCAGTTTGGTCGGCACTGAAGCTTTCTTT. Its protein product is CASSLVGTEAFF.

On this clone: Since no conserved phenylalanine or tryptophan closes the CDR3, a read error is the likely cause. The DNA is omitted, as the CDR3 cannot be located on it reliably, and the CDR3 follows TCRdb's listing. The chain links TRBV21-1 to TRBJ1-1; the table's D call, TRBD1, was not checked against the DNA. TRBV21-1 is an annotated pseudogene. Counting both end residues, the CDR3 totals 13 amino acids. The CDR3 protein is CASSLRTIRAPGD.

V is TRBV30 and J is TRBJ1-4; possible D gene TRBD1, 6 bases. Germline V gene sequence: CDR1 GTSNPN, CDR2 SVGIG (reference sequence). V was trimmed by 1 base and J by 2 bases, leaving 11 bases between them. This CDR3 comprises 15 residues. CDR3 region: CAWSDQRGTNEKLFF. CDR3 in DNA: TGTGCCTGGAGTGACCAGAGGGGGACTAATGAAAAACTGTTTTTT.

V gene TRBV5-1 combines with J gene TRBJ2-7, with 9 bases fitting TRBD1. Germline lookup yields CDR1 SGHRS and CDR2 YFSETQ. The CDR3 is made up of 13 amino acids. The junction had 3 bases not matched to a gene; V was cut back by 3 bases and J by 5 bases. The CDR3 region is CASSSGQGDEQYF. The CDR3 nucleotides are TGCGCCAGCAGCTCGGGACAGGGCGACGAGCAGTACTTC.

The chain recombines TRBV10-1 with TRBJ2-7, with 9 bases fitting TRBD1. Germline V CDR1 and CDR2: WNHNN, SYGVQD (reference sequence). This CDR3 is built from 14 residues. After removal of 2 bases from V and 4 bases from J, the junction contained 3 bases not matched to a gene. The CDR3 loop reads CASSEGTGQYEQYF. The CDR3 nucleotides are TGCGCCAGCAGTGAGGGGACAGGGCAGTACGAGCAGTACTTC.

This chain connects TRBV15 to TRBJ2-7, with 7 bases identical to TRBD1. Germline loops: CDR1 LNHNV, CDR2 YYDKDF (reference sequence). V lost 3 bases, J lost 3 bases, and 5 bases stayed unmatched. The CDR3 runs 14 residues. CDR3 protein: CATSSTPGGYEQYF. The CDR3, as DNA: TGTGCCACCAGCAGTACACCAGGGGGCTACGAGCAGTACTTC.